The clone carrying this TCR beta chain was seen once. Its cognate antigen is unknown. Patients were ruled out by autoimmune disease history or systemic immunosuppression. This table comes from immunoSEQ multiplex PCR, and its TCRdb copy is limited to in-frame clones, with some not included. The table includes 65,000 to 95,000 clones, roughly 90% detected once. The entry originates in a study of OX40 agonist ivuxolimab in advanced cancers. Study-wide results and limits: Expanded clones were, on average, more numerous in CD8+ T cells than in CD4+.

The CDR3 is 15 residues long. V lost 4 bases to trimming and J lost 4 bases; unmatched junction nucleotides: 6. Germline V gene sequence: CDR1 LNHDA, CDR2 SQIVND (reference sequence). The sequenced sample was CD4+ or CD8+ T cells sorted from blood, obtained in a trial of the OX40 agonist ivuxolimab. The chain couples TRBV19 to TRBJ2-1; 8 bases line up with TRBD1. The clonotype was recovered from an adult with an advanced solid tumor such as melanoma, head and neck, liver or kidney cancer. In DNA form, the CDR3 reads TGTGCCAGTAGTAGAAGCCAGGGGGCTTACAATGAGCAGTTCTTC. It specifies CASSRSQGAYNEQFF.